This T cell receptor (beta chain) was sequenced for a study of blood T cell repertoires in COVID-19. Study information: COVID-19 samples from acute and convalescent phases originated in the United States, Italy and Spain. From T cells, B-cell-depleted T cells, or PBMCs came the material, which was cDNA or gDNA.

Authors' analysis steps: Counts of nucleated cells, estimated from reference gene primer amplification, were obtained. TCRdb keeps only in-frame clones here, not all; method: immunoSEQ multiplex PCR. From that table come the V and J calls and clone size; the DNA was used to work out D and trimming. The table lists 140,000 to 150,000 clones, approximately 78% of them singletons. The germline V gene encodes CDR1 LGHNA and CDR2 YSLEER. The CDR3 runs 16 residues. V lost 0 bases and J 10 bases, leaving 16 bases between the germline ends. The sequenced sample consisted of peripheral blood. The chain is built from TRBV4-3 and TRBJ1-6; a weak D match, TRBD1 (5 bases). This clonotype was sampled from a human donor with acute or convalescent COVID-19. The donor label of this sample is uncertain. The CDR3 sequence: CASSQELGEEESPLHF. Written as DNA, the CDR3 is TGCGCCAGCAGCCAAGAACTAGGGGAGGAGGAATCACCCCTCCACTTT.